This T cell receptor (beta chain) was sequenced in a study of OX40 agonist ivuxolimab in advanced cancers. Some clones are missing from TCRdb's copy, which holds only in-frame ones; the method was immunoSEQ multiplex PCR. The repertoire holds under 60,000 clones, with around nine tenths as singletons. Note on this clone: Antigen: not known.

Study findings and constraints: Clones of CD4+ and CD8+ blood T cells grew by week 6 at doses of 0.1 to 3.0 mg/kg.

The CDR3 has 13 residues. Germline V CDR1 and CDR2: MNHEY, SMNVEV (reference sequence). V lost 7 bases to trimming and J lost 0 bases, with 10 bases between them. The clonotype was recovered from an adult with an advanced solid tumor such as melanoma, head and neck, liver or kidney cancer. V gene TRBV27 combines with J gene TRBJ2-7, with a tentative D call TRBD2 (7 bases). This specimen consisted of CD4+ or CD8+ T cells sorted from blood, obtained in a trial of the OX40 agonist ivuxolimab. The CDR3 region has the DNA TGTGCCAGCACTAGGGGGGGCTCCTACGAGCAGTACTTC. Amino acids: CASTRGGSYEQYF.